This T cell receptor beta chain was sequenced during a study of blood T cell repertoires in COVID-19. Study-level background: The samples span acute and convalescent COVID-19 from the United States, Italy and Spain. PBMCs, B-cell-depleted T cells, or T cells provided the cDNA or gDNA that made up the material.

Germline CDR1 is ENHRY and CDR2 is SYGVKD. This CDR3 region has 18 residues. Trimming stripped 10 bases from V and 0 bases from J, with 25 bases between. In the original workflow: Reference gene primer amplification yielded estimated nucleated cell counts. TCRdb's copy holds only in-frame clones and misses some; the assay was immunoSEQ multiplex PCR. The DNA was the basis for D and trimming; V, J and clone size are from that table. The table shows about 400,000 clones, with around 90% occurring only once. Only one count was recorded for this clone. This receptor was identified in a human donor in a cohort sampled during active COVID-19. The V gene is TRBV10-3, the J gene TRBJ2-1; D perhaps matches TRBD2 (6 bases). The sample was peripheral blood. CDR3 sequence: CATISGVAVINSYNEQFF. The CDR3 DNA reads as TGTGCCACGATATCGGGAGTAGCGGTTATAAACTCCTACAATGAGCAGTTCTTC.